This TCR beta chain was profiled in a study of blood T cell repertoires in COVID-19 (dated by TCRdb to the early 2020s). Broadly, across the study: Collaborator samples came from the United States, Italy and Spain and covered acute and convalescent phases of COVID-19. The material from the prospective study consisted of cDNA or gDNA derived from T cells, B-cell-depleted T cells, or PBMCs. Subjects who had been exposed to COVID-19, were actively infected with it, or had recovered from it provided the deeply sampled blood TCRbeta repertoires that made up the dataset. The repertoires were released in a freely available public database intended as a resource for research on the immune response to SARS-CoV-2. The samples were drawn from two sources: the first 160 participants of the ongoing ImmuneRACE study, and some 1,300 subjects contributed by 6 global collaborators. Nearly every sample came with metadata listing a de-identified subject ID, COVID-19 status, age in years and sex. Where available, HLA class I and class II types were obtained from metadata supplied by the sample provider rather than from assay-based typing.

The CDR3 starts with the cysteine, ends with the phenylalanine, and has 14 residues. Of the read, only the CDR3 DNA is kept; its 42 bases are in frame from base 1. CDR1 and CDR2 are drawn from the germline V gene: MNHEY, SVGAGI. V is shortened by 2 bases, J by 2 bases, and the region joining them spans 9 bases. Collaborating institutions collected whole blood in K2EDTA tubes following their own protocols. Collaborator samples were shipped for TCRbeta analysis as frozen whole blood, isolated PBMCs, or DNA extracted from either sample type. Overall results and qualifications from the work: The amount of clinical and demographic metadata varied by source and participant and was provided uncurated.

TCRbeta CDR3 regions were amplified from genomic DNA using the immunoSEQ Assay, a bias-controlled multiplex PCR. The published analysis was carried out like this. Within the assay, amplification of reference gene primers was used to estimate how many nucleated cells each sample contained. To quantify the absolute abundance of each unique TCRbeta CDR3 rearrangement, sequence reads were collapsed and filtered. For each sample, productive Simpson clonality was calculated by taking the square root of Simpson's diversity index across productive rearrangements. Here the immuneACCESS table is served through TCRdb, limited to in-frame sequences with V and J called. Missing clones are a known gap in these copies; in checked studies unresolved V genes cover under half, and the rest lacks a known reason. Clonal size and the V and J genes are those of that table, whereas D and trimming came from the DNA. The sample table records about 170,000 clones; around nine tenths of these occur just once. Roughly 3.5% of the sample belongs to the ten largest clones.

In its sample, this clone was seen many times. It has no known antigen specificity. Per-base qualities were not stored, and no clone one base away is much larger. The sequence was obtained from a man in his 70s with acute or convalescent COVID-19. The rearrangement combines TRBV6-5 with TRBJ1-2; the D gene is unclear. Input material: peripheral blood. The CDR3 here reads CASSYVGPNYGYTF. The DNA sequence is as follows: TGTGCCAGCAGTTACGTGGGCCCCAACTATGGCTACACCTTC.